The 15 T cell receptor beta chains given below trace back to one sample, sequenced in a study of blood T cell repertoires in COVID-19. Clones were read by immunoSEQ multiplex PCR, and TCRdb kept only the in-frame ones, dropping some. The table has 30,000 to 40,000 clones, 75% to 90% seen once. Material for sequencing was peripheral blood. These receptor sequences come from a man between 60 and 75 years old with acute or convalescent COVID-19.

The sample holds one count of this clone. The V call is TRBV19, the J call TRBJ2-1, with 11 bases aligning to TRBD1. CDR1 LNHDA and CDR2 SQIVND come from the germline V gene (reference sequence). Trimming took 3 bases from V and 11 from J; bases not matched to a gene: 3. CDR3 length: 13 amino acids. CDR3 coding DNA: TGTGCCAGTAGTATCGGGACAGGGGGTAAGCAGTTCTTC. Amino acid sequence: CASSIGTGGKQFF.

CDR3 DNA sequence: TGTGCCAGCAGCCGGGGACAGGGAGGGGGAGATACGCAGTATTTT. Translated, it gives CASSRGQGGGDTQYF. The chain combines TRBV13 with TRBJ2-3, with 9 bases aligning to TRBD1. V lost 5 bases, J lost 5 bases, and 8 bases stayed unmatched. The CDR3 is 15 amino acids. Germline CDR1 is PRHDT and CDR2 is FYEKMQ (reference sequence).

The chain employs TRBV12-5 and TRBJ1-5, with a tentative D call TRBD1 (5 bases). There are 17 residues in the CDR3. With 3 bases removed from V and 7 bases from J, the gap between germline ends came to 22 bases. From germline, CDR1 is LGHNT and CDR2 FRNRAP. CDR3 region: CASGFGGWRQGNQPQHF. The CDR3 DNA reads TGTGCTAGTGGTTTCGGGGGGTGGCGGCAGGGAAACCAGCCCCAGCATTTT. The variable domain in full, with the rest retrieved from reference TRBV12-5 and TRBJ1-5, is DARVTQTPRHKVTEMGQEVTMRCQPILGHNTVFWYRQTMMQGLELLAYFRNRAPLDDSGMPKDRFSAEMPDATLATLKIQPSEPRDSAVYFCASGFGGWRQGNQPQHFGDGTRLSIL.

In this sample, this clone turned up once. The V gene is TRBV25-1, the J gene TRBJ1-1, with TRBD1 matching 9 bases. This CDR3 has 14 amino acids. The germline CDR1 and CDR2 sequences are MGHDK and SYGVNS. After removal of 6 bases from V and 12 bases from J, the junction contained 14 bases not matched to a gene. The CDR3 region is CASRQGASGSNTFF. CDR3 DNA sequence: TGTGCCAGCAGACAGGGGGCATCGGGTTCGAATACTTTCTTT.

The rearrangement uses TRBV5-5 and TRBJ1-2; 11 nucleotides agree with TRBD1. Looked up from germline, CDR1 is SGHKS and CDR2 is YYEKEE (reference sequence). The length of the CDR3 is 15 residues. The J segment lost 4 bases and the V segment lost 3 bases, leaving 5 bases of the junction unmatched. This CDR3 is CASSWTGGDSYGYTF. The CDR3 bases are TGTGCCAGCAGCTGGACAGGGGGCGATTCCTATGGCTACACCTTC.

The V call is TRBV11-2, the J call TRBJ2-2; D may be TRBD2 (7 bases). CDR1 and CDR2 (germline): SGHAT, FQNNGV. Trimming took 2 bases from V and 9 from J, leaving 16 bases between them. This CDR3 contains 15 residues. The CDR3 region is CASSLRGGLIWELFF. The CDR3 nucleotides are TGTGCCAGCAGCTTAAGGGGGGGATTGATCTGGGAGCTGTTTTTT.

The chain employs TRBV15 and TRBJ2-5; possibly TRBD2 for D (6 bases). Germline CDR1 LNHNV, CDR2 YYDKDF (reference sequence). This CDR3 is 15 amino acids long. The V gene lost 0 bases and the J gene lost 4 bases, with 12 bases spanning the gap. This CDR3 is CATSRDPGGRETQYF. CDR3 nucleotides: TGTGCCACCAGCAGAGATCCCGGAGGGCGAGAGACCCAGTACTTC.

The chain couples TRBV10-1 to TRBJ2-2; D not certain. Trimming removed 0 bases from V and 9 bases from J, with 11 bases in between. The CDR3 has 14 residues. The V gene's germline CDR1 is WNHNN and CDR2 SYGVQD (reference sequence). The CDR3: CASSESRGHRELFF. DNA for the CDR3: TGCGCCAGCAGTGAGTCTCGTGGGCACCGGGAGCTGTTTTTT.

The gene calls are TRBV6-2 or TRBV6-3 and TRBJ2-1; maybe TRBD1 (6 bases). From germline, CDR1 is MNHEY and CDR2 SVGEGT. This CDR3 region has 15 residues. Trimming shortened V by 6 bases and J by 7 bases, and 19 bases separated the two germline ends. The chain's CDR3 is CASSPSGQQYNEQFF. The CDR3 coding sequence is TGTGCCAGCAGCCCCTCTGGACAGCAATATAATGAGCAGTTCTTC.

V and J are TRBV3-1 (or the pseudogene TRBV3-2) and TRBJ2-3; 11 bases are a match to TRBD2. CDR3 size: 16 residues. With 5 bases clipped from V and 6 bases from J, the junction kept 10 bases outside the gene matches. The germline V gene has CDR1 LGHDT and CDR2 YNNKEL (reference sequence). The CDR3 coding sequence is TGTGCCAGCAGCTACGGGACTAGCGGAGGAGGGGATACGCAGTATTTT. This sequence encodes CASSYGTSGGGDTQYF.

The chain combines TRBV10-3 with TRBJ1-3, with D tentatively TRBD1 (5 bases). This CDR3 spans 16 amino acids. Germline V gene data show CDR1 as ENHRY and CDR2 as SYGVKD. V gave up 1 base and J gave up 1 base, with 11 bases separating them. The CDR3 sequence: CAISEFQGGSGNTIYF. The CDR3 region has the DNA TGTGCCATCAGTGAGTTCCAGGGTGGATCTGGAAACACCATATATTTT.

The chain links TRBV27 to TRBJ2-3, with 9 bases matching TRBD2. The CDR3 covers 15 residues. In germline, CDR1 is MNHEY, CDR2 SMNVEV (reference sequence). Trimming cost V 5 bases and J 1 base; bases outside gene matches: 4. In nucleotides, the CDR3 is TGTGCCAGCAGTCTCCGGACTAGCGGCACAGATACGCAGTATTTT. It translates to CASSLRTSGTDTQYF.

V is TRBV25-1 and J is TRBJ2-1; D may be TRBD2 (7 bases). V lost 6 bases and J 8 bases, leaving 11 bases between the germline ends. The CDR3 spans 12 residues. Germline-derived CDR1 and CDR2 are MGHDK and SYGVNS. CDR3 sequence (DNA): TGTGCCAGCAGGAGGGAGGGGGATGAGCAGTTCTTC. Encoded protein: CASRREGDEQFF.

The chain links TRBV9 to TRBJ2-3; 8 nucleotides agree with TRBD2. V dropped 2 bases and J dropped 2; count of bases not matched to a gene: 7. The germline CDR1 and CDR2 sequences are SGDLS and YYNGEE. The CDR3 length is 16 residues. The chain's CDR3 is CASSVSGAPPTDTQYF. In DNA form, the CDR3 reads TGTGCCAGCAGCGTTAGCGGGGCCCCCCCCACAGATACGCAGTATTTT.

Sample share makes this clone hyperexpanded. The chain carries TRBV10-3 and TRBJ2-1, with 7 nucleotides matching TRBD1. Germline V lookup: CDR1 ENHRY, CDR2 SYGVKD. The length of the CDR3 is 13 residues. Trimming removed 6 bases from V and 5 bases from J; junction bases left unmatched: 4. CDR3 protein: CAIRTGTDNEQFF. CDR3 in DNA: TGTGCCATCAGAACCGGGACAGACAATGAGCAGTTCTTC.